Following are 8 T cell receptor beta chains from one sample sequenced in a study of T cells in localized non-small cell lung cancer. TCRdb's table, derived via immunoSEQ multiplex PCR, lists solely in-frame clones and lacks some. The sample yields 4,200 or so clones, 25% seen once. The specimen comprised lung tumor tissue, sampled before any cancer treatment. These receptors all come from a male donor at least 60 years old with stage I lung adenocarcinoma.

The genes are TRBV7-5 and TRBJ1-5; the DNA was not used to check the table's D call, TRBD1. TRBV7-5 is a documented pseudogene. The CDR3 spans 15 residues. The CDR3 sequence is CASSGGGTGIQPQHF. DNA of the CDR3: TGTGCCAGCAGCGGAGGTGGGACAGGGATACAGCCCCAGCATTTT.

This clone turned up a few times. This rearrangement joins TRBV6-8 to TRBJ1-1; D is unclear. This CDR3 has 17 amino acids. Trimming removed 0 bases at V and 0 bases at J, with 14 bases between. Germline lookup yields CDR1 MNHGY and CDR2 SAAAGT. DNA of the CDR3: TGTGCCAGCAGTTACTCGTTTAGCCCAGGATTGAACACTGAAGCTTTCTTT. Protein: CASSYSFSPGLNTEAFF.

This clone was observed a few times. The chain recombines TRBV11-3 with TRBJ2-7; tentatively, D is TRBD1 or TRBD2 (5 bases each). The germline V gene has CDR1 SGHNT and CDR2 YENEEA. V lost 2 bases and J lost 7, with 15 bases in between. This CDR3 spans 14 amino acids. This CDR3 reads CASSLLTGAEEQYF. CDR3 DNA: TGTGCCAGCAGCTTATTGACCGGGGCGGAAGAGCAGTACTTC.

The rearrangement joins TRBV18 to TRBJ1-1; maybe TRBD1 (6 bases). V lost 11 bases to trimming and J lost 7 bases, with 17 bases between them. This CDR3 contains 12 residues. Germline CDR1 KGHSH, CDR2 LQKENI. As DNA, the CDR3 is TGTGCCGGACACCAGGGAGGGGGTGAAGCTTTCTTT. This codes for CAGHQGGGEAFF. Variable domain in full (rest from reference TRBV18 and TRBJ1-1): NAGVMQNPRHLVRRRGQEARLRCSPMKGHSHVYWYRQLPEEGLKFMVYLQKENIIDESGMPKERFSAEFPKEGPSILRIQQVVRGDSAAYFCAGHQGGGEAFFGQGTRLTVV.

This clone is medium-sized. The rearrangement joins TRBV11-3 to TRBJ2-7; 7 bases line up with TRBD1. CDR1 and CDR2 from the germline V gene are SGHNT and YENEEA. There are 16 residues in the CDR3. V shed 5 bases and J 0 bases; nucleotides not matched to a gene: 10. The CDR3 region is CASSTTHTGDSYEQYF. For the CDR3, the DNA is TGTGCCAGCAGCACTACACATACAGGGGACTCCTACGAGCAGTACTTC.

This clone was observed a handful of times. This chain uses TRBV19 with TRBJ2-6; D ambiguous. V was pared by 3 bases and J by 1 base, with 7 bases between. This CDR3 has 15 residues. The germline CDR1 and CDR2 sequences are LNHDA and SQIVND (reference sequence). CDR3 loop: CASSMVASGANVLTF. The CDR3, as DNA: TGTGCCAGTAGTATGGTGGCATCTGGGGCCAACGTCCTGACTTTC.

V gene TRBV28 combines with J gene TRBJ1-2, with 9 bases that match TRBD1. The CDR3 length is 13 residues. Losses at the gene ends were 6 bases for V and 6 bases for J; bases not matched to a gene: 5. The V gene's germline CDR1 is MDHEN and CDR2 SYDVKM. The CDR3 nucleotides are TGTGCCAGCAGGGGGACAGGGTACCATGGCTACACCTTC. Translation: CASRGTGYHGYTF.

The chain couples TRBV4-1 to TRBJ1-1; weak D call: TRBD1 (6 bases). The CDR3 consists of 14 residues. Germline V lookup: CDR1 MGHRA, CDR2 YSYEKL. Trimming pared 1 base from V and 8 bases from J, leaving 14 bases between. CDR3 nucleotides: TGCGCCAGCAGCCAAGCTCACAGGGCCTCAGAAGCTTTCTTT. Its protein product is CASSQAHRASEAFF.